These T cell receptor beta chains were read from a single sample in a study of T cell responses to AZD1222 COVID-19 vaccine. Method: immunoSEQ multiplex PCR; TCRdb's copy keeps in-frame clones and lacks some. The sample comprises more than 150,000 clones, about 94% of which are singletons, and about 9.3% rests with the top ten. The input for sequencing was peripheral blood, taken on day 0 of AZD1222 vaccination. These receptors came from an adult in good health. CDR3s leave out the opening cysteine and the closing phenylalanine or tryptophan. D genes are given only for firm matches.

D gene	CDR3 length	V gene	CDR3 protein
-	14	TRBV4-1	ASSQGGGTDTDTQY
-	15	TRBV9	ASSVATTEGGDNEQF
TRBD1	18	TRBV3-1/TRBV3-2	ASSPQTGAALLPTNEKLF
TRBD2	12	TRBV30	ASEGGLADNEQF
-	12	TRBV5-1	ASSHGGDHTEAF
-	19	TRBV27	ASSKPRALRAGGGFSYEQY
-	15	TRBV24-1	ATSDPRGAGGTDTQY
-	13	TRBV4-1	ASSGRGPGKEKLF
-	12	TRBV19	ASLDPGRSYEQY
TRBD1	14	TRBV5-5	ASSSGRQGPNEKLF
-	13	TRBV10-3	AISESGGANEKLF
-	9	TRBV3-1/TRBV3-2	ASSRTGELF
TRBD1	13	TRBV10-2	ASSWTGGSDQPQH
-	12	TRBV5-4	ASSLGLAYNEQF
TRBD1	14	TRBV15	ATSRALGQGTYEQY
TRBD1	13	TRBV7-9	ASSGTGTANSPLH
-	10	TRBV5-4	ASSSTGTEAF
-	14	TRBV24-1	ATSDLGTVNTGELF
TRBD2	17	TRBV27	ASRRVRTSGRGDTDTQY
-	13	TRBV9	ASSSRLGNTGELF